What follows are 26 T cell receptor beta chains derived from one specimen sequenced in a study of blood T cell repertoires in COVID-19. The assay was immunoSEQ multiplex PCR, and TCRdb's table has in-frame clones only and misses some. This repertoire shows over 150,000 clones, around three quarters found once; its top ten account for roughly 1.7%. Sequencing was done on a sample of peripheral blood. Receptor source: a man older than 75 with acute or convalescent COVID-19.

This chain connects TRBV2 to TRBJ1-5; the match to TRBD1 covers 7 bases. Germline-derived CDR1 and CDR2 are SNHLY and FYNNEI. The CDR3 runs 19 residues. Trimming took 6 bases from V and 1 from J; bases not matched to a gene: 18. In DNA, the CDR3 is TGTGCCAGCAGGCCGGACAGGCCCGCTGATATGGGGAGCAATCAGCCCCAGCATTTT. Its translation: CASRPDRPADMGSNQPQHF.

This clone was picked up one time. The genes are TRBV6-5 and TRBJ1-2; TRBD1 is a possible D gene (5 bases). The CDR3 extends over 14 amino acids. CDR1 and CDR2 from the germline V gene are MNHEY and SVGAGI. The V end was cut by 6 bases, the J end by 4 bases, with 15 bases between. In DNA form, the CDR3 reads TGTGCCAGCAGGTTCCCAGGGATGGGCTATGGCTACACCTTC. Protein: CASRFPGMGYGYTF.

This chain connects TRBV6-6 to TRBJ1-1; TRBD1 matches at 9 bases. The CDR3 has 20 residues. CDR1 and CDR2 from the germline V gene are MNHNY and SVGAGI (reference sequence). The trim removed 6 bases at V and 6 bases at J, leaving 26 bases unmatched. The CDR3 nucleotides are TGTGCCAGCAGCGTACTCGGTCTAATGGTAGGGACAGGGACGGGCCCTGAAGCTTTCTTT. It is translated as CASSVLGLMVGTGTGPEAFF.

V usage is TRBV5-5 and J usage is TRBJ1-5; D is ambiguous. Germline V lookup: CDR1 SGHKS, CDR2 YYEKEE (reference sequence). This CDR3 comprises 14 residues. Trimming took 0 bases from V and 4 from J, leaving 8 bases between them. The CDR3 sequence is CASSLARSNQPQHF. The CDR3 DNA follows: TGTGCCAGCAGCTTGGCCAGGTCAAATCAGCCCCAGCATTTT.

The chain links TRBV19 to TRBJ1-1, with no clear D. This CDR3 comprises 12 residues. CDR1 is LNHDA, CDR2 SQIVND, per germline (reference sequence). The ends were cut back, 8 bases at V and 3 bases at J, with 10 bases in the middle. CDR3 residues: CASRGPYTEAFF. In nucleotides, the CDR3 is TGTGCCAGTCGCGGGCCTTACACTGAAGCTTTCTTT.

This clone was observed a few times. The V and J genes are TRBV2 and TRBJ2-1; the match to TRBD2 covers 10 bases. Germline V gene lookup returns CDR1 SNHLY and CDR2 FYNNEI. Germline trimming cut 4 bases from V and 3 bases from J; bases unmatched to any gene: 0. The CDR3 totals 14 residues. As DNA, the CDR3 is TGTGCCAGCAGTGGGACTAGCGGCTACAATGAGCAGTTCTTC. Its translation is CASSGTSGYNEQFF.

This clone was picked up a small number of times. The chain couples TRBV3-1 (or the pseudogene TRBV3-2) to TRBJ2-1; TRBD2 might be the D (7 bases). Germline-derived CDR1 and CDR2 are LGHDT and YNNKEL (reference sequence). Trimming pared 5 bases from V and 8 bases from J, leaving 16 bases between. This CDR3 is built from 14 residues. The CDR3 reads CASSSVGGRDEQFF. CDR3 coding DNA: TGTGCCAGCAGCTCGGTAGGGGGGAGGGATGAGCAGTTCTTC.

This clone was seen a single time. This specimen includes other DNA sequences encoding the same CDR3. This chain uses TRBV28 with TRBJ1-2, with 8 bases fitting TRBD1. Germline loops: CDR1 MDHEN, CDR2 SYDVKM. Trimming removed 2 bases from V and 6 bases from J; junction bases left unmatched: 5. This CDR3 comprises 14 residues. Here the CDR3 reads CASSLPTGGNGYTF. CDR3 coding DNA: TGTGCCAGCAGTTTACCCACAGGGGGAAATGGCTACACCTTC.

The gene calls are TRBV14 and TRBJ1-6; D is ambiguous. V lost 3 bases and J 7 bases, leaving 7 bases between the germline ends. The CDR3 sequence is 13 residues long. Germline V gene lookup returns CDR1 SGHDN and CDR2 FVKESK. As DNA, the CDR3 is TGTGCCAGCAGCCAGTTTCTCAATTCACCCCTCCACTTT. This codes for CASSQFLNSPLHF.

This rearrangement joins TRBV11-3 to TRBJ1-1, with no clear D. This CDR3 comprises 13 residues. The germline V gene has CDR1 SGHNT and CDR2 YENEEA. V was cut by 5 bases and J by 1 base, with 8 bases left in between. The CDR3: CASSRTQNTEAFF. CDR3 DNA: TGTGCCAGCAGCAGAACACAGAACACTGAAGCTTTCTTT.

This chain joins TRBV3-1 (or the pseudogene TRBV3-2) and TRBJ1-5, with 7 nucleotides matching TRBD1. With V trimmed by 1 base and J by 0 bases, 6 bases remained unmatched. The CDR3 has 17 residues. Germline CDR1 reads LGHDT; CDR2 reads YNNKEL (reference sequence). The chain's CDR3 is CASSQARGQHSNQPQHF. CDR3 DNA sequence: TGTGCCAGCAGCCAAGCTAGGGGACAGCATAGCAATCAGCCCCAGCATTTT.

The count of this clone is one. The chain combines TRBV18 with TRBJ1-1; 8 bases line up with TRBD1. J was trimmed by 4 bases and V by 3 bases; bases with no gene match: 7. Looked up from germline, CDR1 is KGHSH and CDR2 is LQKENI. The CDR3 is 15 amino acids. CDR3 protein: CASSPLTGAPTEAFF. The CDR3 bases are TGTGCCAGCTCACCCCTGACAGGGGCACCCACTGAAGCTTTCTTT.

Only a few counts were recorded for this clone. This chain connects TRBV6-2 or TRBV6-3 to TRBJ1-6; TRBD1 might be the D (6 bases). Germline V lookup: CDR1 MNHEY, CDR2 SVGEGT. This CDR3 has 15 residues. Deletions cut 1 base from V and 6 bases from J, with 10 bases between. The CDR3 coding sequence is TGTGCCAGCAGTTACTATAACAGGGCTAATTCACCCCTCCACTTT. It is translated as CASSYYNRANSPLHF.

J is TRBJ2-3 and V is TRBV14; the D gene is possibly TRBD2 (5 bases). Germline V gene data show CDR1 as SGHDN and CDR2 as FVKESK. CDR3 length: 14 residues. The V end was cut by 6 bases, the J end by 0 bases, with 10 bases between. The chain's CDR3 is CASRGSLSTDTQYF. CDR3 nucleotide sequence: TGTGCCAGCAGGGGGAGCTTAAGCACAGATACGCAGTATTTT.

V gene TRBV6-1 combines with J gene TRBJ1-6; perhaps TRBD1 as D (5 bases). CDR3 length: 14 amino acids. Looked up from germline, CDR1 is MNHNS and CDR2 is SASEGT. Trimming took 2 bases from V and 8 from J, leaving 10 bases between them. CDR3 sequence reads: CASSETGKDSPLHF. The DNA of the CDR3 is TGTGCCAGCAGTGAAACAGGAAAGGATTCACCCCTCCACTTT.

V gene TRBV7-8 combines with J gene TRBJ1-4, with 11 bases identical to TRBD1. Germline trimming cut 8 bases from V and 6 bases from J; bases unmatched to any gene: 8. CDR3 length: 15 residues. Germline assignment: CDR1 SGHVS and CDR2 FQNEAQ. This CDR3 reads CASLRGDRGDEKLFF. In DNA form, the CDR3 reads TGTGCCAGCCTCCGGGGGGACAGGGGGGATGAAAAACTGTTTTTT.

V gene TRBV6-6 combines with J gene TRBJ1-3, with 9 bases aligning to TRBD1. The trim removed 4 bases at V and 0 bases at J, leaving 4 bases unmatched. CDR3 length: 16 residues. Germline V CDR1 and CDR2: MNHNY, SVGAGI (reference sequence). Written as DNA, the CDR3 is TGTGCCAGCAGTTTTCCGGGACAGGGCTCTGGAAACACCATATATTTT. This translates into CASSFPGQGSGNTIYF.

V is TRBV5-1 and J is TRBJ2-1, with TRBD2 as a possible D gene (5 bases). Trimming pared 7 bases from V and 4 bases from J, leaving 18 bases between. CDR3 length: 15 amino acids. Germline lookup yields CDR1 SGHRS and CDR2 YFSETQ. The DNA for the CDR3 is TGCGCCAGCGCCCTCCTGGTTCGGGGTTACAATGAGCAGTTCTTC. This encodes CASALLVRGYNEQFF.

The sample holds one count of this clone. The V call is TRBV6-5, the J call TRBJ2-7; 8 bases map to TRBD1. The CDR3 has 14 residues. From germline, CDR1 is MNHEY and CDR2 SVGAGI. Unmatched junction bases numbered 9, after V lost 6 bases and J lost 5 bases. The CDR3 sequence: CASRPQGAINEQYF. In DNA form, the CDR3 reads TGTGCCAGCAGGCCCCAGGGGGCAATCAACGAGCAGTACTTC.

This rearrangement joins TRBV28 to TRBJ2-3; D possibly corresponds to TRBD1 (5 bases). V was trimmed by 6 bases and J by 2 bases, leaving 18 bases between them. The CDR3 covers 16 residues. CDR1 and CDR2 from the germline V gene are MDHEN and SYDVKM. The CDR3 sequence is CASRRAGFVSTDTQYF. In DNA, the CDR3 is TGTGCCAGCAGGCGCGCAGGGTTTGTGTCCACAGATACGCAGTATTTT.

The chain couples TRBV6-5 to TRBJ2-7; 8 positions match TRBD2. Germline assignment: CDR1 MNHEY and CDR2 SVGAGI. This CDR3 is 11 amino acids long. The trim removed 7 bases at V and 6 bases at J, leaving 2 bases unmatched. The CDR3 sequence is CASTGGVEQYF. The CDR3 DNA reads TGTGCCAGCACCGGGGGGGTCGAGCAGTACTTC.

In this sample, this clone turned up a few times. The rearrangement joins TRBV15 to TRBJ1-5; no clear D. The germline V gene encodes CDR1 LNHNV and CDR2 YYDKDF (reference sequence). CDR3 length: 12 residues. V gave up 3 bases and J gave up 4 bases, with 4 bases separating them. CDR3 amino acids: CATSSGNQPQHF. CDR3 nucleotide sequence: TGTGCCACCAGCAGCGGGAATCAGCCCCAGCATTTT.

The chain recombines TRBV10-3 with TRBJ2-3, with 13 bases fitting TRBD2. CDR3 length: 16 amino acids. The V segment lost 8 bases and the J segment 4 bases; nucleotides outside the gene matches: 9. Germline CDR1 ENHRY, CDR2 SYGVKD. The CDR3 nucleotides read TGTGCCATCGGTACGGGTGGGACTAGCGGGGCAGATACGCAGTATTTT. Translation: CAIGTGGTSGADTQYF.

The CDR3 DNA reads TGTGCCAGCAGTTCTTCTATTAACACTGAAGCTTTCTTT. It encodes CASSSSINTEAFF. J is TRBJ1-1 and V is TRBV6-4; the D is unclear. Germline CDR1 MRHNA, CDR2 SNTAGT. The V and J ends lost 5 bases and 2 bases respectively, with 9 bases between them. This CDR3 region has 13 residues.

This clone was detected only a few times. Other DNA sequences in the sample encode the same CDR3. The chain is built from TRBV29-1 and TRBJ1-2; D not resolved. Trimming pared 4 bases from V and 1 base from J, leaving 10 bases between. The germline V gene encodes CDR1 SQVTM and CDR2 ANQGSEA. This CDR3 region has 13 residues. The CDR3 nucleotides read TGCAGCGTTGGCGGTGGCGGTAACTATGGCTACACCTTC. Translating it yields CSVGGGGNYGYTF.

This clone occurred once. V usage is TRBV11-2 and J usage is TRBJ2-3; 10 nucleotides align to TRBD2. With V trimmed by 3 bases and J by 6 bases, 9 bases remained unmatched. Looked up from germline, CDR1 is SGHAT and CDR2 is FQNNGV. The CDR3 length is 16 residues. The CDR3 region has the DNA TGTGCCAGCAGCTTGGCTAGCGGGGGACTCATGGATACGCAGTATTTT. Translated, it gives CASSLASGGLMDTQYF.